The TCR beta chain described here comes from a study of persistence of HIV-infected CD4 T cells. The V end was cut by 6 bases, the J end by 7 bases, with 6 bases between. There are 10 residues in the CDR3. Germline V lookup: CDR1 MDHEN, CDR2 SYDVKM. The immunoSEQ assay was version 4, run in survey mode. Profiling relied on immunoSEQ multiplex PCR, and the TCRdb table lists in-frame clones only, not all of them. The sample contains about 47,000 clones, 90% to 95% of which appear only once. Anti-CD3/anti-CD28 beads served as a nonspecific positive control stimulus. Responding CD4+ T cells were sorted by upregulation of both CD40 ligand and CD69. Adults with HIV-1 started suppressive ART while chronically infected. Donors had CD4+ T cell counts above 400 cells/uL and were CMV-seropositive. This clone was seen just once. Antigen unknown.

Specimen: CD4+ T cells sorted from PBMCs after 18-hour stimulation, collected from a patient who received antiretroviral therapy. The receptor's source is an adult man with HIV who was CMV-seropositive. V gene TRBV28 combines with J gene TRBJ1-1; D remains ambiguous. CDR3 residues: CASREDEAFF. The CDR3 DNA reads TGTGCCAGCAGGGAAGATGAAGCTTTCTTT. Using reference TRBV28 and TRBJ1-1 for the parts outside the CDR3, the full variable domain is DVKVTQSSRYLVKRTGEKVFLECVQDMDHENMFWYRQDPGLGLRLIYFSYDVKMKEKGDIPEGYSVSREKKERFSLILESASTNQTSMYLCASREDEAFFGQGTRLTVV.